Listed here are 18 T cell receptor beta chains from one sample, sequenced in a study of post-analysis software for immune sequencing data. Tagging with unique molecular identifiers was a feature of the TCR beta cDNA libraries. Using its own MiXCR run on the PCR reads, TCRdb lists one record per CDR3 protein. The data contain hundreds of thousands of distinct CDR3 sequences, about 50% of them singletons. Their antigen targets remain unknown. Study-wide points: TRBV5-6, TRBV5-1 and TRBV20-1 were among several TRBV segments more frequent in patients than controls.

The sample was blood. Receptors were obtained from a girl under 18 with multiple sclerosis.

The rearrangement joins TRBV29-1 to TRBJ2-7; TRBD1 matches at 10 bases. The V and J ends lost 6 bases and 2 bases, in that order; junction bases with no gene match: 16. The CDR3 contains 17 residues. In germline, CDR1 is SQVTM, CDR2 ANQGSEA. CDR3 DNA sequence: TGCAGCGTCCTAGGGACAGGGGTAGCCCAGCGGCCCTACGAGCAGTACTTC. Residues: CSVLGTGVAQRPYEQYF.

V and J are TRBV5-6 and TRBJ2-2; D call uncertain. CDR3 length: 16 residues. The germline gives CDR1 SGHDT, CDR2 YYEEEE. The germline V and J ends were trimmed by 4 bases and 1 base, with 14 bases remaining between them. In DNA form, the CDR3 reads TGTGCCAGCAGCCACCTTGCTGTGGAGAACACCGGGGAGCTGTTTTTT. Its protein is CASSHLAVENTGELFF.

The rearrangement links TRBV5-1 to TRBJ2-3; perhaps D is TRBD1 or TRBD2 (5 bases each). With 3 bases removed from V and 6 bases from J, the gap between germline ends came to 14 bases. The CDR3 totals 14 residues. Per the germline V gene, CDR1 is SGHRS and CDR2 is YFSETQ. The CDR3 spells CASSSPGEGDTQYF. The CDR3, as DNA: TGCGCCAGCAGCTCACCCGGAGAGGGGGATACGCAGTATTTT.

The rearrangement joins TRBV20-1 to TRBJ2-1, with 9 bases fitting TRBD2. The CDR3 has 15 amino acids. The germline V gene has CDR1 DFQATT and CDR2 SNEGSKA (reference sequence). The trim removed 0 bases at V and 10 bases at J, leaving 10 bases unmatched. The CDR3 spells CSARDGAGGPSEQFF. CDR3 coding DNA: TGCAGTGCTAGAGATGGGGCGGGAGGGCCCAGCGAGCAGTTCTTC.

The rearrangement joins TRBV20-1 to TRBJ2-7; 10 nucleotides line up with TRBD1. Germline CDR1 is DFQATT and CDR2 is SNEGSKA (reference sequence). The ends lost 5 bases at V and 0 bases at J; junction bases unmatched: 4. The CDR3 has 14 residues. For the CDR3, the DNA is TGCAGTGCTGGGACAGGGGCTAACTCCTACGAGCAGTACTTC. This sequence encodes CSAGTGANSYEQYF.

The J gene is TRBJ2-5, the V gene TRBV10-3; TRBD2 agrees at 15 bases. CDR1 and CDR2 (germline): ENHRY, SYGVKD. With 9 bases clipped from V and 11 bases from J, the junction kept 13 bases outside the gene matches. The CDR3 is 15 amino acids. CDR3 residues: CAISEGLAGGDEQYF. CDR3 bases: TGTGCCATTTCCGAGGGACTAGCGGGAGGTGATGAGCAGTACTTC.

The rearrangement joins TRBV7-2 to TRBJ2-5; the match to TRBD2 covers 7 bases. V trimming: 1 base; J trimming: 7 bases; junction bases outside the gene matches: 9. CDR3 size: 15 residues. CDR1 SGHTA and CDR2 FQGNSA come from the germline V gene. The CDR3 reads CASSLVRRGSVTQYF. As DNA, the CDR3 is TGTGCCAGCAGCTTAGTCAGGCGGGGGTCTGTGACCCAGTACTTC.

This chain joins TRBV20-1 and TRBJ2-3; 7 nucleotides agree with TRBD2. CDR3 length: 16 amino acids. V lost 0 bases, J lost 4 bases, and 10 bases stayed unmatched. Germline CDR1 and CDR2: DFQATT and SNEGSKA (reference sequence). Written as DNA, the CDR3 is TGCAGTGCTAGAGACGGGCGGGAGCGCTACTCAGATACGCAGTATTTT. It specifies CSARDGRERYSDTQYF.

This clonotype showed up just a few times. The chain is built from TRBV29-1 and TRBJ2-2; 9 bases match TRBD2. This CDR3 is 13 amino acids long. Germline V CDR1 and CDR2: SQVTM, ANQGSEA. CDR3 DNA sequence: TGCACCAAGACTAGCGGAAACACCGGGGAGCTGTTTTTT. It translates to CTKTSGNTGELFF.

This chain connects TRBV5-1 to TRBJ2-7; 7 nucleotides agree with TRBD2. With 1 base clipped from V and 2 bases from J, the junction kept 3 bases outside the gene matches. The V gene's germline CDR1 is SGHRS and CDR2 YFSETQ. This CDR3 region has 14 residues. CDR3 DNA: TGCGCCAGCAGCTTGAGCGGGGTCGCCTACGAGCAGTACTTC. It codes for CASSLSGVAYEQYF.

The chain couples TRBV30 to TRBJ2-1; 11 nucleotides agree with TRBD2. The V segment lost 2 bases and the J segment 6 bases; nucleotides outside the gene matches: 3. Germline V gene sequence: CDR1 GTSNPN, CDR2 SVGIG (reference sequence). There are 14 residues in the CDR3. The CDR3 DNA sequence: TGTGCCTGGAGTTATGGGACTAGCGGCAATGAGCAGTTCTTC. Translation gives CAWSYGTSGNEQFF.

CDR3 nucleotides: TGCAGCGTAACTATAACAGGAGATAGCAATCAGCCCCAGCATTTT. Translated: CSVTITGDSNQPQHF. This chain connects TRBV29-1 to TRBJ1-5; D is possibly TRBD1 (5 bases). The CDR3 consists of 15 residues. The V end lost 6 bases, the J end lost 0 bases, and 15 bases lay between the germline ends. The germline gives CDR1 SQVTM, CDR2 ANQGSEA. Using reference TRBV29-1 and TRBJ1-5 for the parts outside the CDR3, the full variable domain is SAVISQKPSRDICQRGTSLTIQCQVDSQVTMMFWYRQQPGQSLTLIATANQGSEATYESGFVIDKFPISRPNLTFSTLTVSNMSPEDSSIYLCSVTITGDSNQPQHFGDGTRLSIL.

This chain uses TRBV3-1 with TRBJ2-1; D not resolved. The V end was cut by 1 base, the J end by 7 bases, with 17 bases between. This CDR3 region has 16 residues. Germline lookup yields CDR1 LGHDT and CDR2 YNNKEL (reference sequence). CDR3 amino acids: CASSQVRAVVSNEQFF. As DNA, the CDR3 is TGTGCCAGCAGCCAAGTAAGGGCGGTGGTATCGAATGAGCAGTTCTTC.

This clonotype was detected ten times or more. The chain couples TRBV29-1 to TRBJ2-7, with TRBD2 matching 11 bases. V shed 6 bases and J 5 bases; nucleotides not matched to a gene: 6. The CDR3 runs 13 residues. Germline values: CDR1 SQVTM, CDR2 ANQGSEA. CDR3 residues: CSVVAGGLNEQYF. As DNA, the CDR3 is TGCAGCGTCGTAGCGGGAGGGCTTAACGAGCAGTACTTC.

The V call is TRBV7-6, the J call TRBJ2-1; no clear D. From germline, CDR1 is SGHVS and CDR2 FNYEAQ. This CDR3 spans 12 amino acids. The V gene lost 5 bases and the J gene lost 6 bases, with 8 bases spanning the gap. CDR3 in amino acids: CASSLVLNEQFF. CDR3 bases: TGTGCCAGCAGCCTGGTCCTCAATGAGCAGTTCTTC.

This clonotype was picked up a small number of times. The chain joins TRBV12-3 or TRBV12-4 to TRBJ2-1; D possibly corresponds to TRBD2 (6 bases). The CDR3 is made up of 12 amino acids. Trimming took 6 bases from V and 7 from J, leaving 10 bases between them. The DNA for the CDR3 is TGTGCCAGCAGCTGGGACTGGAATGAGCAGTTCTTC. This codes for CASSWDWNEQFF.

This clonotype appeared a few times. The chain couples TRBV9 to TRBJ2-4; TRBD2 is a possible D gene (6 bases). The CDR3 runs 14 residues. Per the germline V gene, CDR1 is SGDLS and CDR2 is YYNGEE. V gave up 4 bases and J gave up 0 bases, with 8 bases separating them. This CDR3 is CASSMGLAKNIQYF. The CDR3 region has the DNA TGTGCCAGCAGCATGGGACTAGCCAAAAACATTCAGTACTTC.

This clonotype was observed a few times. The genes are TRBV12-3 or TRBV12-4 and TRBJ1-1, with a tentative D call TRBD1 (5 bases). The V end lost 2 bases, the J end lost 1 base, and 20 bases lay between the germline ends. CDR3 size: 18 residues. The CDR3 spells CASSLLASGTGWNTEAFF. CDR3 coding DNA: TGTGCCAGCAGTTTACTCGCTTCCGGGACCGGGTGGAACACTGAAGCTTTCTTT.